This TCR beta chain appears in the sequencing data of a study of T cell responses to AZD1222 COVID-19 vaccine. Overall study results and limits: Spike-wide vaccine-associated CD4 TCRs dominated at 160-218 and 743-854. Repertoires in all cases were sampled only once the peak T cell response had passed. Breadth and depth of Spike-specific TCRs rose after two AZD1222 doses. White British donors predominated, females outnumbered males, and clonal diversity was possibly underestimated.

The ends were cut back, 2 bases at V and 4 bases at J, with 14 bases in the middle. Germline values: CDR1 MDHEN, CDR2 SYDVKM. The CDR3 runs 15 residues. Only in-frame clones appear in the TCRdb table, and some are missing; sequencing was by immunoSEQ multiplex PCR. The sample lists about 70,000 clones; 88% were seen once. Details on this clone: Antigen specificity is unknown.

The sequence derives from an adult who received the MenACWY meningococcal vaccine as a control. The sequencing here drew on peripheral blood, taken 28 days after the second dose of the MenACWY control vaccine. The chain is built from TRBV28 and TRBJ1-1, with D possibly being TRBD1 (6 bases). CDR3: CASSLDRGATTEAFF. The CDR3 region has the DNA TGTGCCAGCAGTTTAGATCGGGGGGCGACCACTGAAGCTTTCTTT.